This entry lists 10 T cell receptor beta chains sequenced from one sample in a study of cytomegalovirus exposure and HLA in healthy donors. A multiplex PCR was run with 60 Vbeta primers and 13 Jbeta primers. Sequencing used immunoSEQ multiplex PCR; TCRdb keeps in-frame clones, though not all of them. The repertoire includes some 140,000 clones, approximately 80% of them detected once, and 5.6% sits in the top ten. Sequences were obtained from PBMCs. The receptors were sampled from a woman aged 40 to 49 in good health and CMV-seropositive.

This sequence joins TRBV27 and TRBJ2-7; weak D call: TRBD1 (8 bases). V gave up 4 bases and J gave up 5 bases, with 18 bases separating them. The CDR3 sequence is 15 residues long. In germline, CDR1 is MNHEY, CDR2 SMNVEV (reference sequence). The CDR3 nucleotides are TGTGCCAGCAGTTCCCTCGGACAGGGAGGGAACGAGCAGTACTTC. Its protein is CASSSLGQGGNEQYF.

The chain has TRBV29-1 and TRBJ2-1; 11 bases agree with TRBD2. Germline loops: CDR1 SQVTM, CDR2 ANQGSEA. This CDR3 is 13 amino acids long. V gave up 7 bases and J gave up 3 bases; unmatched junction bases: 2. This CDR3 reads CSGGTSGYNEQFF. The CDR3 DNA sequence: TGCAGCGGGGGGACTAGCGGCTACAATGAGCAGTTCTTC.

The CDR3 reads CASDLGSSGVYNEQFF. The DNA for the CDR3 is TGCGCCAGCGACCTGGGGTCTAGCGGGGTATACAATGAGCAGTTCTTC. V gene TRBV5-1 combines with J gene TRBJ2-1; 9 nucleotides align to TRBD2. The V gene end was trimmed by 7 bases and the J gene end by 4 bases; junction bases not matched to a gene: 12. The V gene's germline CDR1 is SGHRS and CDR2 YFSETQ. The CDR3 covers 16 residues.

The chain joins TRBV18 to TRBJ2-1; 8 bases are a match to TRBD2. J gave up 9 bases and V 4 bases, and 11 bases lay outside the gene matches. This CDR3 contains 15 residues. From germline, CDR1 is KGHSH and CDR2 LQKENI. CDR3 loop: CASSRREGHFSEQFF. For the CDR3, the DNA is TGTGCCAGCTCACGCCGGGAGGGCCACTTCAGTGAGCAGTTCTTC.

The chain is built from TRBV6-1 and TRBJ2-3, with 8 bases that match TRBD1. Germline V CDR1 and CDR2: MNHNS, SASEGT. This CDR3 comprises 15 residues. The trim removed 2 bases at V and 4 bases at J, leaving 5 bases unmatched. CDR3 amino acids: CASSEMRQGSDTQYF. In nucleotides, the CDR3 is TGTGCCAGCAGTGAAATGAGACAGGGGTCAGATACGCAGTATTTT.

This sequence joins TRBV20-1 and TRBJ1-2; D unclear. The CDR3 is 10 amino acids. Trimming pared 5 bases from V and 8 bases from J, leaving 9 bases between. Germline CDR1 and CDR2: DFQATT and SNEGSKA (reference sequence). CDR3 nucleotides: TGCAGTGCTCTCAGCGGCGGCTACACCTTC. Encoded protein: CSALSGGYTF.

V and J are TRBV27 and TRBJ2-7; TRBD2 matches at 10 bases. The length of the CDR3 is 15 residues. CDR1 is MNHEY, CDR2 SMNVEV, per germline (reference sequence). The V gene end was trimmed by 4 bases and the J gene end by 2 bases; junction bases not matched to a gene: 5. For the CDR3, the DNA is TGTGCCAGCAGTTCGACTAGCGGGCCGCCCTACGAGCAGTACTTC. It translates to CASSSTSGPPYEQYF.

CDR3 nucleotides: TGTGCCAGCAGCCCAACTCCGGGACAACTCCGAGGCTACACCTTC. Its protein is CASSPTPGQLRGYTF. The chain combines TRBV7-8 with TRBJ1-2, with D possibly matching TRBD1 (6 bases). The germline CDR1 and CDR2 sequences are SGHVS and FQNEAQ. Trimming shortened V by 5 bases and J by 8 bases, and 21 bases separated the two germline ends. The CDR3 sequence is 15 residues long.

This clone has a single count. The chain employs TRBV12-5 and TRBJ2-7; 7 nucleotides line up with TRBD2. Germline trimming cut 0 bases from V and 1 base from J; bases unmatched to any gene: 6. CDR1 LGHNT and CDR2 FRNRAP come from the germline V gene. The CDR3 sequence is 16 residues long. CDR3 sequence: CASGLVLSSGSYEQYF. In nucleotides, the CDR3 is TGTGCTAGTGGTTTGGTCCTTTCTAGCGGTTCCTACGAGCAGTACTTC.

This clone was seen once. The chain couples TRBV10-2 to TRBJ2-3; D is unresolved. The germline gives CDR1 WSHSY, CDR2 SAAADI. Trimming stripped 3 bases from V and 0 bases from J, with 10 bases between. This CDR3 is built from 15 residues. CDR3 sequence: CASSESYSSTDTQYF. CDR3 nucleotides: TGCGCCAGCAGTGAAAGCTACAGTAGCACAGATACGCAGTATTTT.